A selection of T cell receptor beta chains follows, all from one sample in a study of blood T cells in healthy people across ages. TCRdb analysed the 5' RACE reads with MiXCR anew, one entry per CDR3 protein. The repertoire includes about 1.4 million distinct CDR3 sequences, around 59% of them detected once, and about 6.7% sits in the top ten. Sequencing was performed on blood. Source of these receptors: a man aged 18 to 30 in good health. The conserved cysteine and the conserved F or W are not part of the CDR3 here. The order of the fields is V gene, J gene, CDR3 protein.

>TRBV25-1|TRBJ1-5
ASSEAGVGNQPQH
>TRBV6-1|.
ASSEVVLAGGYEQY
>TRBV6-1|TRBJ1-2
ASSEEGGGYT
>TRBV20-1|TRBJ2-3
SARRTSGITDTQY
>TRBV7-2|TRBJ1-2
ASSTDDYGYT
>TRBV7-9|TRBJ2-1
ASSPSGGASYNEQF
>TRBV4-3|TRBJ2-7
ASSQGDQGAVSYEQY
>TRBV4-1|TRBJ1-4
ASSQDRKGPDEKLF
>TRBV6-6|TRBJ1-2
ASSLQENYGYT
>TRBV27|TRBJ2-1
ASWTSGEAYNKQF
>TRBV4-3|TRBJ2-6
ASSQDRAGGRLSGANVLT
>TRBV4-1|TRBJ2-7
ASSQAPSLRYEQY
>TRBV15|TRBJ2-2
ASGTENTGELF
>TRBV7-2|TRBJ2-4
ASRASGRENIQY
>TRBV6-5|TRBJ1-1
ASSTFRGRNTEAF
>TRBV27|TRBJ2-5
ASSLSILGEQY
>TRBV27|TRBJ2-3
ASSPLGLAGRTDTQY
>TRBV9|TRBJ1-4
ASSPTWGIGEKLF
>TRBV7-2|TRBJ2-4
ASSLEGTSNLMAKNIQY
>TRBV6-5|TRBJ2-1
ASRRPGTGHNEQF
>TRBV6-2/TRBV6-3|TRBJ2-5
ASSDSTGTETQY
>TRBV6-5|TRBJ2-4
ASSYSAGTGKFDFHIQY
>TRBV7-7|TRBJ2-5
ASTPLGLGETQY
>TRBV29-1|TRBJ1-2
SVDGDRPNYGYT
>TRBV12-3/TRBV12-4|TRBJ1-2
ASSPRTGHAFNYGYT
>TRBV15|TRBJ2-6
ATSWGLAGDYGANVLT
>TRBV14|TRBJ2-1
ASSQFLRGEQF
>TRBV7-9|TRBJ2-3
ASSLTVGGYDTQY
>TRBV6-5|TRBJ2-3
ASSRDPADTQY
>TRBV29-1|TRBJ2-2
SVEWTLRNTGELF
>TRBV5-1|TRBJ2-3
ASSLDPDTDTQY
>TRBV11-2|TRBJ2-2
ASSLDRARNTGELF
>TRBV6-2/TRBV6-3|TRBJ1-5
ASSIQGGNQPQH
>TRBV28|TRBJ2-7
ASRGGTDEQY
>TRBV12-3/TRBV12-4|TRBJ2-2
ASSHRGNTGELF
>TRBV10-1|TRBJ2-5
ARSSKEQY
>TRBV28|TRBJ1-1
ASSPGQQAEAF
>TRBV18|TRBJ2-7
ASSPVGQVSSYEQY
>TRBV25-1|TRBJ1-2
ASSELGVLTDGYT
>TRBV2|TRBJ2-5
ASSGRLAGEIETQY
>TRBV7-9|TRBJ1-2
ASSLASGVANYGYT
>TRBV15|TRBJ2-1
ATSKEPGTGYNEQF
>TRBV4-1|TRBJ2-4
ASSQELGRGHIQY
>TRBV14|TRBJ1-6
ASSSDRMVSPLH
>TRBV2|TRBJ2-6
ASRSRGTGAGANVLT
>TRBV20-1|TRBJ2-3
SARRGLAGGGPQYGTQY
>TRBV28|TRBJ1-2
ASSPVGGRNYGYT
>TRBV10-3|TRBJ2-3
AISEEDVEADTQY
>TRBV4-1|.
ASSQDYTGPLSSEQY
>TRBV6-1|TRBJ2-7
ASAGTGITYEQY
>TRBV29-1|TRBJ1-3
SVEDQDNTIY
>TRBV11-2|TRBJ2-3
ASSLGAKSTDTQY